The 7 T cell receptor beta chains given below trace back to one sample, sequenced in a study of control samples from healthy donors and cancer patients. The method was immunoSEQ multiplex PCR; TCRdb's version includes in-frame clones alone and lacks a portion of them. Of about 140,000 clones listed, about 90% are singletons. The sample taken for sequencing was blood. These receptors were taken from a young man in good health.

The chain is built from TRBV11-2 and TRBJ1-1; perhaps TRBD1 as D (6 bases). CDR1 and CDR2 from the germline V gene are SGHAT and FQNNGV. The V gene lost 1 base and the J gene lost 5 bases, with 11 bases spanning the gap. This CDR3 has 14 amino acids. DNA for the CDR3: TGTGCCAGCAGCTTAGTCGGGGGGCTGACTGAAGCTTTCTTT. It specifies CASSLVGGLTEAFF.

The chain is built from TRBV4-3 and TRBJ1-2; TRBD1 might be the D (5 bases). V dropped 0 bases and J dropped 6 bases, with 20 bases sitting between them. This CDR3 comprises 17 residues. Germline values: CDR1 LGHNA, CDR2 YSLEER. The CDR3, as DNA: TGCGCCAGCAGCCAAGATCTCGTAGGAGGCAGGGTCCATGGCTACACCTTC. This gives the protein CASSQDLVGGRVHGYTF.

The V and J genes are TRBV7-8 and TRBJ2-3, with D uncertain. V lost 0 bases and J 4 bases, leaving 5 bases between the germline ends. CDR1 and CDR2 from the germline V gene are SGHVS and FQNEAQ. The CDR3 has 13 amino acids. CDR3 sequence reads: CASSLAESDTQYF. The DNA of the CDR3 is TGTGCCAGCAGCTTAGCAGAATCAGATACGCAGTATTTT.

This chain uses TRBV18 with TRBJ1-5; D gene uncertain. Trimming cost V 5 bases and J 1 base, with 3 bases left between them. Germline CDR1 reads KGHSH; CDR2 reads LQKENI. The CDR3 has 12 residues. CDR3 nucleotides: TGTGCCAGCTCAAGAAGCAATCAGCCCCAGCATTTT. Amino acid sequence: CASSRSNQPQHF.

The chain combines TRBV4-3 with TRBJ2-3; D is possibly TRBD1 or TRBD2 (6 bases each). Germline V CDR1 and CDR2: LGHNA, YSLEER. V lost 4 bases to trimming and J lost 6 bases, with 11 bases between them. The CDR3 length is 13 residues. This CDR3 reads CASSRTGRDTQYF. As DNA, the CDR3 is TGCGCCAGCAGCCGAACAGGGAGGGATACGCAGTATTTT.

V usage is TRBV28 and J usage is TRBJ1-2; D is uncertain. The germline V gene encodes CDR1 MDHEN and CDR2 SYDVKM. This CDR3 comprises 16 residues. V lost 4 bases and J 0 bases, leaving 15 bases between the germline ends. CDR3 in DNA: TGTGCCAGCAGTTCGGGAGATCCCTCAACTAACTATGGCTACACCTTC. Its translation: CASSSGDPSTNYGYTF.

The V and J genes are TRBV5-6 and TRBJ1-1, with a possible D match to TRBD1 (5 bases). The CDR3 consists of 14 residues. Trimming removed 5 bases from V and 2 bases from J, with 13 bases in between. Germline lookup yields CDR1 SGHDT and CDR2 YYEEEE. CDR3 protein: CASSLIGANTEAFF. The CDR3 region has the DNA TGTGCCAGCAGTTTGATTGGGGCTAACACTGAAGCTTTCTTT.